This T cell receptor (beta chain) was identified in a study of blood T cell repertoires in COVID-19 (dated by TCRdb to the early 2020s). About the investigation overall: Samples covering the acute and convalescent phases of COVID-19 were provided by collaborators in the United States, Italy and Spain. The repertoires were released in a freely available public database meant as a resource for research on the immune response to SARS-CoV-2. Subjects who had been exposed to COVID-19, were actively infected with it, or had recovered from it provided the deeply sampled blood TCRbeta repertoires that made up the dataset. Where available, HLA class I and class II types were taken from metadata supplied by the sample provider and were not determined by assay-based typing. The samples were drawn from two sources: the first 160 participants of the ongoing ImmuneRACE study, and 1,200 or so subjects contributed by 6 global collaborators. A de-identified subject ID, COVID-19 status, age in years and sex were almost always included in the sample metadata. The material from the prospective study consisted of cDNA or gDNA derived from T cells, B-cell-depleted T cells, or PBMCs. General findings and caveats noted by the study authors: The amount of clinical and demographic metadata varied by source and participant and was provided uncurated.

The immunoSEQ Assay, a bias-controlled multiplex PCR, was used to amplify TCRbeta CDR3 regions from genomic DNA. On the study's bioinformatics: Nucleated cell counts per sample were estimated from amplification of reference gene primers within the assay. Sequence reads were collapsed and filtered to measure the absolute abundance of every unique TCRbeta CDR3 rearrangement. Productive Simpson clonality was computed per sample as the square root of Simpson's diversity index over productive rearrangements. Held by TCRdb, this immuneACCESS table contains in-frame sequences only and omits some clones. Under half of the omission traces to an unresolved V gene where checked; the cause of the rest is unknown. V and J calls and clone size are copied from that table; D and trimming were computed from the DNA. This sample lists roughly 79,000 clones; roughly 84% were detected once. The top ten hold around 3.3% of the sample.

Collaborating institutions collected whole blood in K2EDTA tubes following their own protocols. For TCRbeta analysis, collaborator samples were shipped as frozen whole blood, as isolated PBMCs, or as DNA extracted from either sample type. Taken from cysteine to phenylalanine, the CDR3 has 14 residues. The sequence is cut down to CDR3 DNA, 42 bases in frame from base 1. CDR1 MNHEY and CDR2 SVGAGI are derived from the germline V gene. V and J lose 2 bases and 10 bases, and a span of 12 bases separates them. Remarks on this clone: Its recognized antigen is unknown. Base qualities are missing; no much larger clone stands one base away.

This clonotype was sampled from a man aged 45-65 years with acute or convalescent COVID-19. This receptor chain uses TRBV6-5 and TRBJ1-6; TRBD1 is a possible D gene, resting on 6 matching bases. The sample consisted of peripheral blood. CDR3 sequence: CASSYGGMVSPLHF. The DNA is TGTGCCAGCAGTTACGGGGGCATGGTCTCACCCCTCCACTTT.